A single sample is the source of the 25 T cell receptor beta chains below, sequenced in a study of vaccination and CD4 T cells after COVID-19. These receptors' targets are unknown. The treatment: approximately nine-day PBMC culture with coronavirus spike peptide pools or control peptides (ViraFEST assay). An Oncomine TCR Beta short-read assay was used to sequence the DNA from cultured CD4+ T cells. TCRdb processed the PCR reads anew with MiXCR; each CDR3 protein has one entry. The sample includes some 12,000 distinct CDR3 sequences, 43% of them seen just once. Sequenced material: CD4+ T cells from blood, cultured in vitro. The source of these receptors is a human donor who had recovered from COVID-19.

Concerning this clonotype: The junction does not match germline at one end; this may be a read error. The chain is built from TRBV10-3 and TRBJ2-7; D is possibly TRBD1 (5 bases). Germline V gives CDR1 ENHRY, CDR2 SYGVKD. This CDR3 comprises 12 residues. The CDR3 sequence: CALSRDSYEQYF. DNA of the CDR3: TGTGCCCTCAGCAGGGATTCCTACGAGCAGTACTTC.

There are a few counts of this clonotype. V and J are TRBV6-1 and TRBJ1-2; D unclear. The CDR3 has 15 residues. Trimming cost V 3 bases and J 0 bases, with 11 bases left between them. CDR1 is MNHNS, CDR2 SASEGT, per germline. CDR3 region: CASSDKGRTNYGYTF. The DNA for the CDR3 is TGTGCCAGCAGTGATAAGGGCAGGACTAACTATGGCTACACCTTC.

The CDR3 here is CASSPRGEKLFF. The CDR3 DNA is TGTGCCAGCTCACCACGAGGAGAAAAACTGTTTTTT. V and J are TRBV18 and TRBJ1-4; D is uncertain. Per germline, CDR1 KGHSH and CDR2 LQKENI. The CDR3 is 12 amino acids. V lost 1 base and J 8 bases, leaving 5 bases between the germline ends.

The chain combines TRBV21-1 with TRBJ2-3; whether TRBD2, the table's D call, matches the DNA was not checked. TRBV21-1 has pseudogene status. This CDR3 comprises 19 residues. CDR3 in DNA: TGTGCCAGCAGCAAAGGTCCCCGAGATAGCGGGGGGGCCCCGGATACGCAGTATTTT. The encoded protein is CASSKGPRDSGGAPDTQYF.

In nucleotides, the CDR3 is TGTGCCAGCAGCTTAAGTCTAGGAAACACCATATATTTT. This translates into CASSLSLGNTIYF. The chain has TRBV11-2 and TRBJ1-3; no firm D call. V was pared by 2 bases and J by 4 bases, with 6 bases between. Looked up from germline, CDR1 is SGHAT and CDR2 is FQNNGV. The CDR3 covers 13 residues.

The rearrangement uses TRBV7-9 and TRBJ2-1; 7 nucleotides match TRBD1. V trimming: 0 bases; J trimming: 7 bases; junction bases outside the gene matches: 6. This CDR3 comprises 15 residues. CDR1 and CDR2 from the germline V gene are SEHNR and FQNEAQ (reference sequence). CDR3 in DNA: TGTGCCAGCAGCTTAGCGAGAGGGACAGAAAATGAGCAGTTCTTC. As protein: CASSLARGTENEQFF.

This clonotype was detected only a few times. The chain combines TRBV20-1 with TRBJ1-1; D possibly corresponds to TRBD1 (5 bases). This CDR3 is built from 15 residues. The V end was cut by 6 bases, the J end by 5 bases, with 22 bases between. The germline V gene has CDR1 DFQATT and CDR2 SNEGSKA (reference sequence). The CDR3: CSAISRQRSVTEAFF. The CDR3 coding sequence is TGCAGTGCCATTTCCAGACAGCGATCGGTTACTGAAGCTTTCTTT.

The V gene is TRBV20-1, the J gene TRBJ1-1, with D unclear. The V end was cut by 3 bases, the J end by 1 base, with 18 bases between. CDR1 is DFQATT and CDR2 is SNEGSKA in the germline V gene (reference sequence). The CDR3 covers 16 residues. The CDR3 sequence is CSASNLGRSENTEAFF. The CDR3, as DNA: TGCAGTGCTAGTAACCTTGGGAGGTCCGAGAACACTGAAGCTTTCTTT.

The chain recombines TRBV5-6 with TRBJ1-3; D is unresolved. The V end was cut by 0 bases, the J end by 3 bases, with 10 bases between. CDR1 SGHDT and CDR2 YYEEEE come from the germline V gene. The CDR3 sequence is 15 residues long. The CDR3 reads CASSLAVTGGNTIYF. For the CDR3, the DNA is TGTGCCAGCAGCTTGGCCGTGACGGGTGGAAACACCATATATTTT.

In this sample, this clonotype is medium-sized (0.01 to 0.1%). The J gene is TRBJ1-4, the V gene TRBV7-9; 7 bases are a match to TRBD1. The CDR3 loop spans 14 amino acids. From germline, CDR1 is SEHNR and CDR2 FQNEAQ (reference sequence). Trimming cost V 6 bases and J 8 bases; bases outside gene matches: 9. The chain's CDR3 is CASSLQGISEKLFF. The CDR3 nucleotides read TGTGCCAGCAGTTTACAGGGGATTAGCGAAAAACTGTTTTTT.

The chain has TRBV15 and TRBJ2-7; D possibly matches TRBD1 or TRBD2 (5 bases each). The germline V and J ends were trimmed by 3 bases and 2 bases, with 14 bases remaining between them. CDR3 length: 15 residues. Germline loops: CDR1 LNHNV, CDR2 YYDKDF (reference sequence). The CDR3 DNA follows: TGTGCCACCAGCAGGCCGGGACGGCTGACCTACGAGCAGTACTTC. Translated, it gives CATSRPGRLTYEQYF.

On this clonotype itself: At one boundary the junction diverges from the germline segment, which might be a read error. The chain has TRBV7-7 and TRBJ1-1; D is unresolved. Germline CDR1 is SSHAT and CDR2 is FNYEAQ (reference sequence). This CDR3 spans 18 amino acids. CDR3 sequence reads: CASSLAHQVSREDTEAFF. The CDR3 DNA reads TGTGCTAGCAGCTTAGCGCATCAGGTAAGTAGGGAGGACACTGAAGCTTTCTTT.

V gene TRBV10-2 combines with J gene TRBJ2-3; TRBD2 aligns across 7 bases. J lost 1 base, V lost 3 bases, and 13 bases had no gene match. The CDR3 is made up of 18 amino acids. CDR1 WSHSY and CDR2 SAAADI come from the germline V gene. The CDR3 region has the DNA TGCGCCAGCAGTGATCCTGTCCCCCAGGGAGGGGGCACAGATACGCAGTATTTT. Translation gives CASSDPVPQGGGTDTQYF.

The CDR3 coding sequence is TGCGCCAGCAGCCCCGCGGGGTATAATTCACCCCTCCACTTT. Translated: CASSPAGYNSPLHF. The chain uses TRBV4-1 and TRBJ1-6; D call uncertain. CDR1 is MGHRA, CDR2 YSYEKL, per germline. The CDR3 is 14 amino acids. Trimming cost V 4 bases and J 4 bases, with 8 bases left between them.

The gene calls are TRBV7-9 and TRBJ2-5, with D maybe TRBD1 (5 bases). CDR3 length equals 15 residues. Trimming left V 5 bases short and J 0 bases short, with 13 bases between. Germline V gene data show CDR1 as SEHNR and CDR2 as FQNEAQ (reference sequence). The CDR3 bases are TGTGCCAGCAGCAGTGTCGACAGAGACCAAGAGACCCAGTACTTC. This sequence encodes CASSSVDRDQETQYF.

The chain couples TRBV14 to TRBJ1-1; 9 bases map to TRBD1. The germline gives CDR1 SGHDN, CDR2 FVKESK. The CDR3 extends over 16 amino acids. V lost 4 bases to trimming and J lost 1 base; unmatched junction nucleotides: 7. CDR3: CASSRQGGLTNTEAFF. DNA of the CDR3: TGTGCCAGCAGCCGACAGGGGGGATTAACGAACACTGAAGCTTTCTTT.

V gene TRBV15 combines with J gene TRBJ1-5; unclear D gene. This CDR3 is built from 17 residues. The germline V gene encodes CDR1 LNHNV and CDR2 YYDKDF (reference sequence). V lost 3 bases and J lost 3, with 18 bases in between. CDR3 nucleotides: TGTGCCACCAGCAGCCTACCAGGTAGGACGGTCAATCAGCCCCAGCATTTT. Its protein product is CATSSLPGRTVNQPQHF.

The CDR3, as DNA: TGTGCCAGCAGCTCCCCCCGGACTAGCATCGGCACCGGGGAGCTGTTTTTT. Amino acid sequence: CASSSPRTSIGTGELFF. This chain joins TRBV5-6 and TRBJ2-2; 8 bases line up with TRBD2. This CDR3 region has 17 residues. The V segment lost 3 bases and the J segment 4 bases; nucleotides outside the gene matches: 11. In germline, CDR1 is SGHDT, CDR2 YYEEEE.

This sequence joins TRBV19 and TRBJ1-4; TRBD1 might be the D (5 bases). V was pared by 3 bases and J by 6 bases, with 14 bases between. The germline CDR1 and CDR2 sequences are LNHDA and SQIVND (reference sequence). The CDR3 contains 15 residues. The CDR3 loop is CASSIGGLLYEKLFF. As DNA, the CDR3 is TGTGCCAGTAGTATTGGGGGACTACTTTATGAAAAACTGTTTTTT.

The rearrangement joins TRBV10-3 to TRBJ1-1, with D maybe TRBD1 (5 bases). Germline assignment: CDR1 ENHRY and CDR2 SYGVKD. Trimming cost V 3 bases and J 1 base, with 18 bases left between them. The CDR3 length is 17 residues. CDR3 nucleotides: TGTGCCATCAGTGACCCAGTTGCGGGACCTACGAACACTGAAGCTTTCTTT. It specifies CAISDPVAGPTNTEAFF.

The chain employs TRBV10-3 and TRBJ2-3, with TRBD2 as a possible D gene (6 bases). The V end lost 7 bases, the J end lost 3 bases, and 8 bases lay between the germline ends. The length of the CDR3 is 12 residues. Germline CDR1 and CDR2: ENHRY and SYGVKD. Here the CDR3 reads CAIMGGTDTQYF. DNA for the CDR3: TGTGCCATCATGGGGGGTACAGATACGCAGTATTTT.

This clonotype was found a few times. The chain joins TRBV6-1 to TRBJ2-4; no definite D call. Germline V gives CDR1 MNHNS, CDR2 SASEGT. V lost 8 bases to trimming and J lost 0 bases, with 20 bases between them. This CDR3 region has 17 residues. The CDR3 region is CASRLSLQNLAKNIQYF. For the CDR3, the DNA is TGTGCCAGCCGGCTATCGCTCCAGAACTTAGCCAAAAACATTCAGTACTTC.

CDR3 sequence: CASSYTTPPGHYGYTF. Written as DNA, the CDR3 is TGTGCCAGCAGTTATACGACACCCCCGGGGCACTATGGCTACACCTTC. This chain joins TRBV12-3 or TRBV12-4 and TRBJ1-2; a weak D match, TRBD1 (5 bases). The CDR3 extends over 16 amino acids. Trimming took off 4 bases at V and 3 bases at J, with 18 bases between the two ends.

CDR3: CASSLDTTLAAGYEQYF. CDR3 nucleotide sequence: TGTGCCAGCAGCTTGGATACGACCCTAGCGGCCGGCTACGAGCAGTACTTC. The gene calls are TRBV5-4 and TRBJ2-7; TRBD2 agrees at 7 bases. J lost 3 bases, V lost 0 bases, and 12 bases had no gene match. Per the germline V gene, CDR1 is SGHNT and CDR2 is YYREEE (reference sequence). The CDR3 covers 17 residues.

The gene calls are TRBV20-1 and TRBJ1-3, with a weak D call TRBD1 (5 bases). Trimming removed 1 base at V and 2 bases at J, with 12 bases between. Germline CDR1 and CDR2: DFQATT and SNEGSKA (reference sequence). The CDR3 has 15 amino acids. The CDR3 loop is CSARVGGRAGNTIYF. As DNA, the CDR3 is TGCAGTGCTAGAGTTGGGGGGAGGGCTGGAAACACCATATATTTT.